Given below is one T cell receptor beta chain in context. The antigen is undetermined. The sample comes from a study of T-cell memory formation after mild COVID-19. UMIs and sample barcodes were carried by the TCR alpha and TCR beta cDNA libraries that 5'RACE produced using constant-segment primers. TCRdb fed the 5' RACE reads into MiXCR, producing one record per CDR3 protein. The data contain under 300,000 distinct CDR3 sequences, over 7% of them singletons. Overall study results and limits: The study found contracting CD4+ clones mainly in CM and EM and contracting CD8+ clones in EMRA. Day 37-peaking second-wave clones had unconfirmed SARS-CoV-2 specificity. Pre-infection memory held some responding clones, suggesting pre-existing cross-reactive T cells responded.

CDR3 length equals 16 residues. The V gene's germline CDR1 is MGHRA and CDR2 YSYEKL. V was pared by 4 bases and J by 5 bases, with 18 bases between. The rearrangement links TRBV4-1 to TRBJ1-5; possible D gene TRBD1, 6 bases. The material sequenced was PBMCs or a T cell subset sorted from them (not recorded which). The receptor was derived from a man aged 18 to 29 who had mild COVID-19 (a few samples of this study predate the infection). Cell type and time point are not known. This CDR3 is CASSLKVWGADQPQHF. The CDR3 DNA follows: TGCGCCAGCAGCCTCAAAGTCTGGGGGGCCGATCAGCCCCAGCATTTT.